The 14 T cell receptor beta chains in this list originate from one sample, sequenced in a study of cytomegalovirus exposure and HLA in healthy donors. The study ran its PCR with 60 Vbeta and 13 Jbeta primers. The protocol was immunoSEQ multiplex PCR, while the TCRdb copy is restricted to in-frame clones and leaves out a portion. The sample lists more than 75,000 clones, 65% to 80% occurring once. Sample: PBMCs. These receptor sequences come from a man aged 30-40 years in good health and CMV-seronegative.

The J gene is TRBJ2-1, the V gene TRBV27, with 7 bases identical to TRBD2. The V and J ends lost 3 bases and 5 bases, in that order; junction bases with no gene match: 4. Germline V CDR1 and CDR2: MNHEY, SMNVEV (reference sequence). This CDR3 contains 14 residues. For the CDR3, the DNA is TGTGCCAGCAGTTTTGGGGAGGGAGACAATGAGCAGTTCTTC. This encodes CASSFGEGDNEQFF.

As for this clone: Other DNA sequences in this sample translate to the same CDR3. The rearrangement links TRBV7-2 to TRBJ1-2; D is uncertain. The germline V gene has CDR1 SGHTA and CDR2 FQGNSA. Trimming left V 1 base short and J 2 bases short, with 5 bases between. This CDR3 comprises 13 residues. CDR3 nucleotide sequence: TGTGCCAGCAGCTTAGGACAAAACTATGGCTACACCTTC. It encodes CASSLGQNYGYTF.

This clone was detected only a few times. The chain is built from TRBV7-9 and TRBJ1-1; no firm D call. Trimming shortened V by 1 base and J by 10 bases, and 16 bases separated the two germline ends. The CDR3 has 14 amino acids. Germline V CDR1 and CDR2: SEHNR, FQNEAQ (reference sequence). CDR3 residues: CASSLEMTGERAFF. CDR3 nucleotide sequence: TGTGCCAGCAGCTTAGAAATGACGGGAGAAAGAGCTTTCTTT.

V usage is TRBV11-3 and J usage is TRBJ2-5; TRBD2 agrees at 10 bases. Germline lookup yields CDR1 SGHNT and CDR2 YENEEA. V was pared by 2 bases and J by 4 bases, with 4 bases of the junction left unmatched. The CDR3 length is 15 residues. The DNA for the CDR3 is TGTGCCAGCAGCTTATCTACTAGCGGGGCAGAGACCCAGTACTTC. Protein sequence: CASSLSTSGAETQYF.

The CDR3 sequence is CASKDTYSGNTIYF. DNA of the CDR3: TGCGCCAGCAAGGACACCTACTCTGGAAACACCATATATTTT. The J gene is TRBJ1-3, the V gene TRBV10-2; D might be TRBD1 (5 bases). CDR1 WSHSY and CDR2 SAAADI come from the germline V gene. Deletions cut 7 bases from V and 0 bases from J, with 10 bases between. The CDR3 sequence is 14 residues long.

The rearrangement links TRBV28 to TRBJ2-5; TRBD2 aligns across 9 bases. The CDR3 loop spans 14 amino acids. CDR1 is MDHEN, CDR2 SYDVKM, per germline. Unmatched junction bases numbered 7, after V lost 4 bases and J lost 7 bases. The CDR3 region has the DNA TGTGCCAGCAGTTCCCCTAGCGGGATATGGACCCAGTACTTC. Encoded protein: CASSSPSGIWTQYF.

CDR3 amino acids: CASSPGTVITGELFF. For the CDR3, the DNA is TGCGCCAGCAGCCCTGGGACAGTGATTACCGGGGAGCTGTTTTTT. The chain links TRBV5-1 to TRBJ2-2; 7 bases map to TRBD1. Germline CDR1 SGHRS, CDR2 YFSETQ. The CDR3 contains 15 residues. J was trimmed by 5 bases and V by 4 bases; bases with no gene match: 8.

The gene calls are TRBV11-2 and TRBJ2-3; D unclear. Germline lookup yields CDR1 SGHAT and CDR2 FQNNGV. The CDR3 is 14 amino acids. With 4 bases removed from V and 6 bases from J, the gap between germline ends came to 14 bases. CDR3 sequence reads: CASSYSIPMDTQYF. The CDR3 nucleotides read TGTGCCAGCAGCTACAGTATCCCCATGGATACGCAGTATTTT.

The chain recombines TRBV9 with TRBJ2-1; D possibly corresponds to TRBD1 (6 bases). V was clipped by 3 bases and J by 3 bases, with 13 bases between them. The CDR3 is 15 residues long. Germline CDR1 reads SGDLS; CDR2 reads YYNGEE. The CDR3 nucleotides read TGTGCCAGCAGCGCGAGCACAGGGAACTACAATGAGCAGTTCTTC. Translating gives CASSASTGNYNEQFF.

The rearrangement joins TRBV7-3 to TRBJ2-1; 8 bases align to TRBD2. The CDR3 is 14 residues long. Germline V CDR1 and CDR2: SGHTA, FQGTGA. Unmatched junction bases numbered 2, after V lost 3 bases and J lost 4 bases. CDR3: CASSFGGAYNEQFF. CDR3 nucleotides: TGTGCCAGCAGCTTCGGGGGGGCGTACAATGAGCAGTTCTTC.

This clone was picked up one time. The chain carries TRBV11-2 and TRBJ2-7; D unresolved. The CDR3 has 13 residues. The germline CDR1 and CDR2 sequences are SGHAT and FQNNGV. Deletions cut 11 bases from V and 2 bases from J, with 16 bases between. The CDR3 sequence: CACTPGPAYEQYF. CDR3 DNA sequence: TGTGCCTGTACCCCGGGTCCGGCCTACGAGCAGTACTTC.

This chain uses TRBV29-1 with TRBJ2-1; 10 nucleotides align to TRBD1. V dropped 6 bases and J dropped 5; count of bases not matched to a gene: 10. The germline V gene has CDR1 SQVTM and CDR2 ANQGSEA. The CDR3 has 15 amino acids. CDR3 in DNA: TGCAGCGTGTGGGGGACAGGGGACGCGAACAATGAGCAGTTCTTC. Its protein is CSVWGTGDANNEQFF.

The chain joins TRBV21-1 to TRBJ2-7; the D segment call TRBD1 is taken from the table without a DNA check. TRBV21-1 is annotated as a pseudogene. The CDR3 totals 15 residues. CDR3 DNA sequence: TGTGCCAGCAGCAAAGCGGGGGCCGACTTCTACGAGCAGTACTTC. Amino acid sequence: CASSKAGADFYEQYF.

This clone was observed once. The V gene is TRBV7-3, the J gene TRBJ2-7; TRBD2 matches 9 bases. Trimming removed 4 bases from V and 3 bases from J; junction bases left unmatched: 7. The germline V gene encodes CDR1 SGHTA and CDR2 FQGTGA. The CDR3 covers 15 residues. The CDR3 reads CASSSLAGSFYEQYF. CDR3 nucleotides: TGTGCCAGCAGCTCCCTAGCGGGGAGCTTCTACGAGCAGTACTTC.